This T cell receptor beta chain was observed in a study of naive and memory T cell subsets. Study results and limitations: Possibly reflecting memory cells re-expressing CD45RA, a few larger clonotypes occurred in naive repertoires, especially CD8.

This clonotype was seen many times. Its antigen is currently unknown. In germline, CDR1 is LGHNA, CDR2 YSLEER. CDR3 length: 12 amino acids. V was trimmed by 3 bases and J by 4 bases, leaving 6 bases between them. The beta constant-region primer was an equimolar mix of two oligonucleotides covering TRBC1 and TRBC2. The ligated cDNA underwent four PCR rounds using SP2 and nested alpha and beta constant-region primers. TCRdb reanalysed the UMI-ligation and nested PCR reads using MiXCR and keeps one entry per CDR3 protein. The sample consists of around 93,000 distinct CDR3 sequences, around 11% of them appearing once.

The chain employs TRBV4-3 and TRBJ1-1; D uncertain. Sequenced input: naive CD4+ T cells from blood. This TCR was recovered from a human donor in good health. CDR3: CASSQGTTEAFF. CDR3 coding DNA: TGCGCCAGCAGCCAGGGTACCACTGAAGCTTTCTTT.